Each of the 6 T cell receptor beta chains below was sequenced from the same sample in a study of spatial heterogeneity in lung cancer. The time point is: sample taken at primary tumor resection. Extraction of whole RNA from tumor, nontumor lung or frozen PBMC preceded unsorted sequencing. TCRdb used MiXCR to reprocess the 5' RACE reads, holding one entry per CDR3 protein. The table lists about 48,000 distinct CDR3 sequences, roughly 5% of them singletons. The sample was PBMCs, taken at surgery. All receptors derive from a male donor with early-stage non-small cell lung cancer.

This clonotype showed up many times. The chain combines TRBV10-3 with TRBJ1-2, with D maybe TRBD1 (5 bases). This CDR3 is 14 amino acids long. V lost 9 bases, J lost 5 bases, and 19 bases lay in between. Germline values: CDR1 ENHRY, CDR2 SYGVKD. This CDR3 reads CAISGLSGGYGYTF. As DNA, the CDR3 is TGTGCCATTTCGGGGCTGTCCGGGGGATATGGCTACACCTTC.

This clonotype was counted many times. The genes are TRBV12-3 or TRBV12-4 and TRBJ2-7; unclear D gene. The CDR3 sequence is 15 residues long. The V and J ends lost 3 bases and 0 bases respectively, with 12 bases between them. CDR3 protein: CASSFWAAGSYEQYF. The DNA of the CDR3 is TGTGCCAGCAGTTTCTGGGCGGCCGGCTCCTACGAGCAGTACTTC.

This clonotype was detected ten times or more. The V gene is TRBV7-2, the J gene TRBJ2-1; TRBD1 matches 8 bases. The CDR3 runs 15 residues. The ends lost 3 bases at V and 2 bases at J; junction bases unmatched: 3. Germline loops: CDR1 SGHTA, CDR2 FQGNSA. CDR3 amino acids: CASSFRGLAYNEQFF. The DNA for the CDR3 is TGTGCCAGCAGCTTCAGGGGGCTCGCCTACAATGAGCAGTTCTTC.

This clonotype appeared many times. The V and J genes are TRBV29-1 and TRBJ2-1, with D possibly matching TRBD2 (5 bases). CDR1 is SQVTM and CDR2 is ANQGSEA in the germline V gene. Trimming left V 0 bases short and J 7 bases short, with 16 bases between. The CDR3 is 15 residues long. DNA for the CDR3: TGCAGCGTTGAAGATCGTGGATCCCGGGGAAATGAGCAGTTCTTC. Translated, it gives CSVEDRGSRGNEQFF.

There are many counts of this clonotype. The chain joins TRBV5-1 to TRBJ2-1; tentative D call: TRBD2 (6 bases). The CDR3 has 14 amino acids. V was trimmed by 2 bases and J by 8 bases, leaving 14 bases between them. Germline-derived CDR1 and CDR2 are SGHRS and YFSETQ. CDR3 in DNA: TGCGCCAGCAGCTTAACCGGGACTGGGGATGAGCAGTTCTTC. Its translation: CASSLTGTGDEQFF.

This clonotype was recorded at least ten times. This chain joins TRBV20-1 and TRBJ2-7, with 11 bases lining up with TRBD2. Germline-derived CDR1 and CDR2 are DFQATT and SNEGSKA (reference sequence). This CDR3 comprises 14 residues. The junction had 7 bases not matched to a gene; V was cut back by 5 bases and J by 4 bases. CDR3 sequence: CSAYSGRARYEQYF. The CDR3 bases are TGCAGTGCTTATAGCGGGAGGGCCCGTTACGAGCAGTACTTC.